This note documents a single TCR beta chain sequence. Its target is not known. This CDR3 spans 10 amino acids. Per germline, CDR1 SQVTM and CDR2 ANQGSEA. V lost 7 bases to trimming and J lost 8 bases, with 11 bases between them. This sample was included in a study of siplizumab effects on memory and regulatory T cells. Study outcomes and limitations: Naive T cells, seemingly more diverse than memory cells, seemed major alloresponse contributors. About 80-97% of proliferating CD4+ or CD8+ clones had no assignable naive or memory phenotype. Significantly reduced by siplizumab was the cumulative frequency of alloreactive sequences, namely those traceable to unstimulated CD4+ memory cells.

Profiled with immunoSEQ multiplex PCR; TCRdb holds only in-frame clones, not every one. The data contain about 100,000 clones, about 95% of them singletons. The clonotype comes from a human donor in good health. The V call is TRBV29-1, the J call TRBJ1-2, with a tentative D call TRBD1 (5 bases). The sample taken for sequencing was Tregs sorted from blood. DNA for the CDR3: TGCAGCGCCCGGGACCGCGGCTACACCTTC. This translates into CSARDRGYTF.